These 8 T cell receptor beta chains were sequenced from one sample in a study of response to subunit inactivated influenza vaccine. One entry per CDR3 protein results from TCRdb running MiXCR on the RT-PCR reads. This table has fewer than 700,000 distinct CDR3 sequences, approximately 13% appearing once. The specimen was PBMCs from blood, collected roughly 48 days after vaccination. These receptors all come from a man between 45 and 60 years old who received an inactivated influenza vaccine.

The chain is built from TRBV12-3 or TRBV12-4 and TRBJ1-6; D ambiguous. This CDR3 spans 16 amino acids. V was trimmed by 3 bases and J by 0 bases, leaving 9 bases between them. The CDR3 region is CASSFGGDSYNSPLHF. Written as DNA, the CDR3 is TGTGCCAGCAGTTTCGGAGGAGACTCCTATAATTCACCCCTCCACTTT.

This clonotype has just a few counts. This rearrangement joins TRBV4-2 to TRBJ2-7; TRBD1 matches 10 bases. The length of the CDR3 is 15 residues. The V gene end was trimmed by 3 bases and the J gene end by 0 bases; junction bases not matched to a gene: 2. Germline-derived CDR1 and CDR2 are LGHNA and YNFKEQ. The CDR3 coding sequence is TGTGCCAGCAGCCAGGGACAGGGGAGCTCCTACGAGCAGTACTTC. It encodes CASSQGQGSSYEQYF.

V gene TRBV12-3 or TRBV12-4 combines with J gene TRBJ1-3, with D uncertain. The length of the CDR3 is 13 residues. Trimming removed 3 bases at V and 6 bases at J, with 9 bases between. CDR3 nucleotides: TGTGCCAGCAGTTTTGGGGAACTAAACACCATATATTTT. Translation gives CASSFGELNTIYF.

This clonotype was detected a few times. V usage is TRBV11-1 and J usage is TRBJ2-5; unclear D gene. The V end was cut by 3 bases, the J end by 6 bases, with 14 bases between. The germline V gene has CDR1 SGHAT and CDR2 FQDESV (reference sequence). The CDR3 totals 14 residues. Here the CDR3 DNA reads TGTGCCAGCAGCTTTTCTAATCCGTGGCAGACCCAGTACTTC. Its translation: CASSFSNPWQTQYF.

The chain combines TRBV5-1 with TRBJ1-4; the D gene is possibly TRBD1 (5 bases). Per the germline V gene, CDR1 is SGHRS and CDR2 is YFSETQ. With 0 bases removed from V and 0 bases from J, the gap between germline ends came to 21 bases. This CDR3 region has 20 residues. The CDR3 nucleotides are TGCGCCAGCAGCTTGGTCGTGGTCCGGGACGGAGATGCAACTAATGAAAAACTGTTTTTT. Its protein product is CASSLVVVRDGDATNEKLFF.

This clonotype has a count of ten or more. The V and J genes are TRBV5-1 and TRBJ2-1; 8 bases align to TRBD2. This CDR3 has 18 residues. J lost 0 bases, V lost 0 bases, and 8 bases had no gene match. Germline-derived CDR1 and CDR2 are SGHRS and YFSETQ. The DNA of the CDR3 is TGCGCCAGCAGCTTGGGCCAAGCGGGGGCCCGCTCCTACAATGAGCAGTTCTTC. Amino acids: CASSLGQAGARSYNEQFF.

This rearrangement joins TRBV3-1 to TRBJ2-6; maybe TRBD2 (6 bases). The CDR3 is 16 amino acids. The V end was cut by 3 bases, the J end by 2 bases, with 11 bases between. CDR1 and CDR2 from the germline V gene are LGHDT and YNNKEL (reference sequence). CDR3 DNA: TGTGCCAGCAGCCACGCCACTAGCACTGGGGCCAACGTCCTGACTTTC. Amino acid sequence: CASSHATSTGANVLTF.

This clonotype was observed a few times. The genes are TRBV11-2 and TRBJ2-3; D remains ambiguous. V lost 1 base to trimming and J lost 4 bases, with 9 bases between them. The CDR3 runs 14 residues. The germline V gene encodes CDR1 SGHAT and CDR2 FQNNGV. The CDR3 bases are TGTGCCAGCAGCTTAGTTCCGGCCGCAGATACGCAGTATTTT. Its protein is CASSLVPAADTQYF.